Detailed here is one T cell receptor (beta chain). Its cognate antigen is unknown. This specimen belongs to a study of T cell responses to AZD1222 COVID-19 vaccine. Study-wide results and caveats: In the spike-specific TCR repertoire, nearly half reportedly target unmutated variant regions. Spike regions recognized by vaccine-associated CD4 TCRs spanned the protein, led by 160-218 and 743-854. At study baseline, merely six AZD1222 recipients were seropositive.

TCRdb's copy holds only in-frame clones and misses some; the assay was immunoSEQ multiplex PCR. The sample has 95,000 to 100,000 clones, more than 70% seen once. The study pooled second doses at about 4 or about 12 weeks. The clonotype was recovered from an adult who received the AZD1222 COVID-19 vaccine. Sequenced material: peripheral blood, taken 28 days after the second AZD1222 dose.

This chain's CDR3 is CASSYCLLADQETQYF. The CDR3 DNA is TGTGCCAGCAGTTACTGCCTACTAGCGGACCAAGAGACCCAGTACTTC. The chain couples TRBV6-5 to TRBJ2-5; 8 bases agree with TRBD2. Germline trimming cut 1 base from V and 0 bases from J; bases unmatched to any gene: 4. This CDR3 contains 16 residues. CDR1 and CDR2 (germline): MNHEY, SVGAGI.